What follows is one TCR beta chain and its context. Its cognate antigen has yet to be identified. One base away there is no much larger clone; base qualities are not given. TCRbeta CDR3 regions were amplified from genomic DNA by means of the immunoSEQ Assay, a bias-controlled multiplex PCR. The original pipeline was this. The number of nucleated cells in each sample was estimated from the amplification of reference gene primers within the assay. To quantify the absolute abundance of each unique TCRbeta CDR3 rearrangement, sequence reads were collapsed and filtered. For each sample, productive Simpson clonality was calculated by taking the square root of Simpson's diversity index across productive rearrangements. TCRdb took this table from immuneACCESS and kept in-frame rearrangements with V and J called. Such tables lack part of the clones; where checked against another copy, unresolved V genes explain under half of the gap, and the rest is unexplained. D and trimming were read from the DNA, whereas the V and J calls and clone size are those reported in that table. The sample profile shows approximately 170,000 clones; around 82% of them were found once. The biggest ten clones account for approximately 18% of the sample.

A second Seattle source provided samples from volunteer blood donors who had recovered from COVID-19. The collaborating institutions used their own protocols to collect whole blood in K2EDTA tubes. For TCRbeta analysis, collaborators shipped samples in one of three forms: frozen whole blood, isolated PBMCs, or DNA extracted from either of those sample types. The sample is drawn from a study of blood T cell repertoires in COVID-19 (dated by TCRdb to between 2020 and 2021). Notes on the research overall: Samples covering the acute and convalescent phases of COVID-19 were provided by collaborators in the United States, Italy and Spain. The prospective study material was composed of cDNA or gDNA derived from T cells, B-cell-depleted T cells, or PBMCs. Subjects who had been exposed to COVID-19, were actively infected with it, or had recovered from it provided the deeply sampled blood TCRbeta repertoires that made up the dataset. The repertoires were made available in a free public database intended to serve as a resource for research on the immune response to SARS-CoV-2. The samples were drawn from two sources: the first 160 participants of the ongoing ImmuneRACE study, and 950 to 1,500 subjects contributed by 6 global collaborators. Sample metadata almost always included a de-identified subject ID, COVID-19 status, age in years and sex. Where available, HLA class I and class II types were taken from metadata supplied by the sample provider and were not determined by assay-based typing. Broad study findings and their caveats: How much clinical and demographic metadata was included differed by source and by participant, and the metadata was provided uncurated.

V is clipped by 3 bases and J by 9 bases, and the sequence between their germline boundaries is 15 bases long. The CDR3, from cysteine to phenylalanine, totals 13 residues. The sequence is cut down to CDR3 DNA, 39 bases in frame from base 1. CDR1 and CDR2, per the germline V gene, are SGHTA and FQGNSA. The V and J segments used are TRBV7-2 and TRBJ2-7, and the D gene may be TRBD1, 5 bases matching. The sample consisted of peripheral blood. The receptor comes from a woman between 70 and 85 years old who had recovered from COVID-19. The CDR3 region reads CASSFMRQGGQYF. The sequence in DNA is TGTGCCAGCAGCTTCATGCGCCAGGGCGGGCAGTACTTC.